This entry describes one T cell receptor beta chain. Antigen specificity is unknown. One heparinised blood draw, averaging about 116 mL, came from each donor. Of the isolated RNA, all was reverse transcribed, and so the sequenced material was expressed TCRB transcripts. The assay was immunoSEQ multiplex PCR, and TCRdb's table has in-frame clones only and misses some. The data show about 740,000 clones, 13% seen once. J lost 5 bases, V lost 0 bases, and 7 bases had no gene match. The CDR3 runs 17 residues. CDR1 SGHVS and CDR2 FQNEAQ come from the germline V gene. This entry belongs to a study of beta chain features in type 1 diabetes. Study results and caveats: Shorter templates may be favored by PCR, equally so in patients and controls. Shorter TCRB CDR3s, moderately but significantly so, were found in Type 1 diabetes patients in all four CD4+ subsets.

The rearrangement joins TRBV7-8 to TRBJ1-6; 7 bases line up with TRBD1. Sequenced: naive CD4+ T cells from blood. This clonotype originated in a man younger than 30 with type 1 diabetes. CDR3 region: CASSLAGRGTDNSPLHF. CDR3 coding DNA: TGTGCCAGCAGCTTAGCGGGAAGAGGGACAGATAATTCACCCCTCCACTTT.